This passage covers 9 T cell receptor beta chains from one sample sequenced in a study of shared clonotypes between healthy human individuals. Repertoires were generated with immunoSEQ multiplex PCR, while TCRdb's copy carries only in-frame clones and drops some. The table has around 1,000,000 clones, roughly 77% seen once. The specimen was memory CD4+ T cells from PBMCs. Indicated subset: CD45RA-negative fraction. The receptors here all came from a man aged 18 to 29 in good health. Some clones in this sample may be carry-over from other donors' samples.

V and J are TRBV27 and TRBJ1-1; tentatively, D is TRBD1 (5 bases). This CDR3 contains 15 residues. Germline CDR1 reads MNHEY; CDR2 reads SMNVEV (reference sequence). The V gene lost 5 bases and the J gene lost 0 bases, with 13 bases spanning the gap. CDR3 residues: CASSPSGPLNTEAFF. CDR3 nucleotides: TGTGCCAGCAGTCCTTCGGGACCGCTGAACACTGAAGCTTTCTTT.

This clone was found a few times. J is TRBJ1-4 and V is TRBV6-6, with 9 positions matching TRBD1. CDR3 size: 15 residues. Looked up from germline, CDR1 is MNHNY and CDR2 is SVGAGI (reference sequence). J lost 7 bases, V lost 6 bases, and 9 bases had no gene match. In DNA, the CDR3 is TGTGCCAGCAGCAGGGGGACAGGGATCAGTGAAAAACTGTTTTTT. Its translation: CASSRGTGISEKLFF.

This clone showed up just once. This chain connects TRBV28 to TRBJ1-2; no reliable D call. Germline CDR1 and CDR2: MDHEN and SYDVKM. Trimming shortened V by 7 bases and J by 8 bases, and 14 bases separated the two germline ends. This CDR3 comprises 12 residues. Here the CDR3 reads CASNPGREGYTF. As DNA, the CDR3 is TGTGCCAGCAACCCTGGGAGGGAAGGCTACACCTTC.

The chain links TRBV5-1 to TRBJ2-1; 9 nucleotides agree with TRBD2. In germline, CDR1 is SGHRS, CDR2 YFSETQ. The CDR3 contains 15 residues. V lost 7 bases and J lost 8; bases outside the gene matches: 13. The CDR3 region is CASRLVAGGVDEQFF. For the CDR3, the DNA is TGCGCCAGCCGGTTAGTTGCGGGAGGGGTTGATGAGCAGTTCTTC.

This chain connects TRBV2 to TRBJ1-2, with 7 bases aligning to TRBD1. Germline CDR1 is SNHLY and CDR2 is FYNNEI. V shed 9 bases, J shed 6 bases, and the junction held 7 bases outside the gene matches. This CDR3 is built from 12 residues. The CDR3 loop reads CASGTVRNGYTF. As DNA, the CDR3 is TGTGCCAGTGGGACAGTCAGGAATGGCTACACCTTC.

A remark on this clone: One base separates it from a far larger clone, so it is likely a read error. The chain carries TRBV7-9 and TRBJ2-5; no reliable D call. This CDR3 has 11 amino acids. Germline V gene lookup returns CDR1 SEHNR and CDR2 FQNEAQ (reference sequence). The V and J ends lost 3 bases and 5 bases respectively, with 4 bases between them. CDR3 bases: TGTGCCAGCAGCTTTTGGGAGACCCAGTACTTC. It codes for CASSFWETQYF.

V gene TRBV19 combines with J gene TRBJ2-6; 9 positions match TRBD1. There are 17 residues in the CDR3. Per the germline V gene, CDR1 is LNHDA and CDR2 is SQIVND (reference sequence). J lost 0 bases, V lost 10 bases, and 10 bases had no gene match. As DNA, the CDR3 is TGTGCCACCAGTAGCAGGACAGGGGACTCTGGGGCCAACGTCCTGACTTTC. It specifies CATSSRTGDSGANVLTF.

The chain carries TRBV28 and TRBJ1-5; D is undetermined. The germline V and J ends were trimmed by 2 bases and 4 bases, with 12 bases remaining between them. Germline CDR1 is MDHEN and CDR2 is SYDVKM. The CDR3 totals 15 residues. CDR3 region: CASSLSSSVNQPQHF. The CDR3, as DNA: TGTGCCAGCAGTTTAAGTTCCAGCGTGAATCAGCCCCAGCATTTT.

This chain connects TRBV18 to TRBJ2-2; TRBD1 is a possible D gene (6 bases). From germline, CDR1 is KGHSH and CDR2 LQKENI. The CDR3 runs 15 residues. The V and J ends lost 5 bases and 4 bases respectively, with 14 bases between them. The CDR3 nucleotides are TGTGCCAGCTCATCTTTTCAGGACAGCACCGGGGAGCTGTTTTTT. It translates to CASSSFQDSTGELFF.